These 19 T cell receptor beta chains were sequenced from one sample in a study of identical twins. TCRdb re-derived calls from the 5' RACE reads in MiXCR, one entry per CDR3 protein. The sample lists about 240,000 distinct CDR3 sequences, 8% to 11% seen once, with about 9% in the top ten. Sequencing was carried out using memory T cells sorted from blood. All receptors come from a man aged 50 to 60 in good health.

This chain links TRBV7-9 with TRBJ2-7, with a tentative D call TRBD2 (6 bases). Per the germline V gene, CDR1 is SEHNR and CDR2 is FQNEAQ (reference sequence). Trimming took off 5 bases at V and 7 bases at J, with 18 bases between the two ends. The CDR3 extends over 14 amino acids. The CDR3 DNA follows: TGTGCCAGCAGCCCCACATACACGGGGGATGAGCAGTACTTC. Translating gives CASSPTYTGDEQYF.

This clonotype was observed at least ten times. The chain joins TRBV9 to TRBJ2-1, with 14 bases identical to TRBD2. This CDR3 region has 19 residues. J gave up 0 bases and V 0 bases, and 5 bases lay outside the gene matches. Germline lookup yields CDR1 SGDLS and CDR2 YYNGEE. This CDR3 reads CASSVGTSGGLSSYNEQFF. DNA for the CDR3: TGTGCCAGCAGCGTAGGGACTAGCGGGGGGCTGAGCTCCTACAATGAGCAGTTCTTC.

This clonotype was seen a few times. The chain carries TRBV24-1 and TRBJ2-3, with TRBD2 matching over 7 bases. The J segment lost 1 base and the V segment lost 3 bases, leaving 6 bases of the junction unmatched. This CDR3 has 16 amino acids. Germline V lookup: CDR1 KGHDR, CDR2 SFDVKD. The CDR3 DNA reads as TGTGCCACCAGTGATAAGAGGCTAGCGGGCACAGATACGCAGTATTTT. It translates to CATSDKRLAGTDTQYF.

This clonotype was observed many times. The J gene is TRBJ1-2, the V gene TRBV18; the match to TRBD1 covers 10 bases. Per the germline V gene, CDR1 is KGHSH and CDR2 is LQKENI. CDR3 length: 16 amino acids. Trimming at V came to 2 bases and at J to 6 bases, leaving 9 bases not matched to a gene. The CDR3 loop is CASSPFTRDRGNGYTF. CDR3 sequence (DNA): TGTGCCAGCTCACCATTCACCCGGGACAGGGGAAATGGCTACACCTTC.

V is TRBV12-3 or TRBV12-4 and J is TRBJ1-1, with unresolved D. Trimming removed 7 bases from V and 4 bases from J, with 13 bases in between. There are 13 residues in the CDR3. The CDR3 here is CASTGVGSTEAFF. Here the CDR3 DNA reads TGTGCCAGCACGGGAGTAGGGAGCACTGAAGCTTTCTTT.

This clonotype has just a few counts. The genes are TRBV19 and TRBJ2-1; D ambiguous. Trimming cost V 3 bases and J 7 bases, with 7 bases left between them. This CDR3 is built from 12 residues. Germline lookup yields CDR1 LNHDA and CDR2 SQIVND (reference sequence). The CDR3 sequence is CASSMFRNEQFF. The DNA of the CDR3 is TGTGCCAGTAGTATGTTCCGGAATGAGCAGTTCTTC.

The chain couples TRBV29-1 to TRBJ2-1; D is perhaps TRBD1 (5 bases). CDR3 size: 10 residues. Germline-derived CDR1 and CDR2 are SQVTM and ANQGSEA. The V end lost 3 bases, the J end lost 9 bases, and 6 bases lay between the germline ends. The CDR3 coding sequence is TGCAGCGTTGATCAGGGTGAGCAGTTCTTC. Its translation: CSVDQGEQFF.

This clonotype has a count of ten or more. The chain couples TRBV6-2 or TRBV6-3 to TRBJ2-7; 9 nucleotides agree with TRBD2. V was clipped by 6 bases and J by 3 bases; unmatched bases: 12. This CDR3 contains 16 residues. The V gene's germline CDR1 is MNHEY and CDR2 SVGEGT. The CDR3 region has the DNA TGTGCCAGCAGCTCCCTTGCGGGGGGGCTTGTCTACGAGCAGTACTTC. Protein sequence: CASSSLAGGLVYEQYF.

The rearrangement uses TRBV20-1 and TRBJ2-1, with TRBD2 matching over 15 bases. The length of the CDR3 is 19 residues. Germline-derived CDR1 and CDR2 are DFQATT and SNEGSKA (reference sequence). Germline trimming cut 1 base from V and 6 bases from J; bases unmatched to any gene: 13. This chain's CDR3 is CSARAPGGLAGGDTNEQFF. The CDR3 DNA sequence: TGCAGTGCTAGAGCTCCAGGGGGACTAGCGGGGGGTGATACCAATGAGCAGTTCTTC.

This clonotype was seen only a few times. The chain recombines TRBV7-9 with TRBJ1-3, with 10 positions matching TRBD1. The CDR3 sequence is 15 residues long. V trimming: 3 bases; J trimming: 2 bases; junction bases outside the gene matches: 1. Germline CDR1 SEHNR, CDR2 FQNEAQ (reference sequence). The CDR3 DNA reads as TGTGCCAGCAGCTTTGGACAGGGGGCTGGAAACACCATATATTTT. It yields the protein CASSFGQGAGNTIYF.

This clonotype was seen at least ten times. The CDR3: CASSPHSGGLGTSEETQYF. The CDR3 coding sequence is TGTGCCAGCAGCCCCCATTCGGGGGGCCTCGGAACTAGCGAAGAGACCCAGTACTTC. The chain employs TRBV4-2 and TRBJ2-5, with D possibly being TRBD2 (7 bases). CDR1 is LGHNA, CDR2 YNFKEQ, per germline. This CDR3 region has 19 residues. The V gene lost 4 bases and the J gene lost 3 bases, with 27 bases spanning the gap.

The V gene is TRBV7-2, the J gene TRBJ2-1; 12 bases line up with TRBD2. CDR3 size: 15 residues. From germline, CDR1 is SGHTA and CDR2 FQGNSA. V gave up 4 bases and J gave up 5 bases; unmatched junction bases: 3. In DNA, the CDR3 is TGTGCCAGCAGCTCCACTAGCGGGGGGAACAATGAGCAGTTCTTC. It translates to CASSSTSGGNNEQFF. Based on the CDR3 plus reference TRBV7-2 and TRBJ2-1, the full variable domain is GAGVSQSPSNKVTEKGKDVELRCDPISGHTALYWYRQSLGQGLEFLIYFQGNSAPDKSGLPSDRFSAERTGGSVSTLTIQRTQQEDSAVYLCASSSTSGGNNEQFFGPGTRLTVL.

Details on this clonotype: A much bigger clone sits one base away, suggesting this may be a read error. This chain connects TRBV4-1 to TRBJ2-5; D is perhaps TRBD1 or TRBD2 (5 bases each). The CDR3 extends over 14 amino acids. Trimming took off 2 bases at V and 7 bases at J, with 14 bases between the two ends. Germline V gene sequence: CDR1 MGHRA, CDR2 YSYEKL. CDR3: CASSQRYMGVTQYF. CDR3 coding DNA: TGCGCCAGCAGCCAACGTTACATGGGGGTGACCCAGTACTTC.

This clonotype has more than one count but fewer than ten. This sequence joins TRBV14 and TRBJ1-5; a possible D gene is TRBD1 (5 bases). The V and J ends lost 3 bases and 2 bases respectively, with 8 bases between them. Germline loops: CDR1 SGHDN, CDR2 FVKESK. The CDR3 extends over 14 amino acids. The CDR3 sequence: CASSHPRGNQPQHF. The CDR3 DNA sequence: TGTGCCAGCAGCCACCCCAGGGGCAATCAGCCCCAGCATTTT.

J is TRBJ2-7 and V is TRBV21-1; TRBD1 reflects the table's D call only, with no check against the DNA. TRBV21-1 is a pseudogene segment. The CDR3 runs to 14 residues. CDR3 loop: CASSLQTGTREQYF. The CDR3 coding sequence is TGTGCCAGCAGCCTCCAGACAGGGACCCGAGAGCAGTACTTC.

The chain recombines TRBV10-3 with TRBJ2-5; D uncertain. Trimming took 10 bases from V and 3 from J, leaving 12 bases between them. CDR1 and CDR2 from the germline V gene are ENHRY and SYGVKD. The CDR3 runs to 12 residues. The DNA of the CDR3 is TGTGCCACCATCGGAGAAAAAGAGACCCAGTACTTC. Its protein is CATIGEKETQYF.

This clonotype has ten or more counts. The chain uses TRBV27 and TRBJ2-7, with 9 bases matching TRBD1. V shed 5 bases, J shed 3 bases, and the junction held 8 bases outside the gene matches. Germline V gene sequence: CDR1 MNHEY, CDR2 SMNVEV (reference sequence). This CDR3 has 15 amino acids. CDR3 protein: CASSQWDRVSYEQYF. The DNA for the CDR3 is TGTGCCAGCAGTCAATGGGACAGGGTAAGCTACGAGCAGTACTTC.

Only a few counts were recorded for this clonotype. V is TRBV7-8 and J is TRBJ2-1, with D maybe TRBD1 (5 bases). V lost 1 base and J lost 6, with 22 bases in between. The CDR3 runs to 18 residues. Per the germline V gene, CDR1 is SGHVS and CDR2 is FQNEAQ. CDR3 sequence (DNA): TGTGCCAGCAGCTTAGGGGGCAGGAGATGGTACAAGTTCAATGAGCAGTTCTTC. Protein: CASSLGGRRWYKFNEQFF.

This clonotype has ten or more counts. CDR3 in DNA: TGTGCCAGCAGTAGCCCCGGAGATGGCTATGGCTACACCTTC. Translation: CASSSPGDGYGYTF. The chain couples TRBV6-1 to TRBJ1-2, with D unclear. The V end lost 5 bases, the J end lost 4 bases, and 14 bases lay between the germline ends. Germline assignment: CDR1 MNHNS and CDR2 SASEGT. The CDR3 length is 14 residues.